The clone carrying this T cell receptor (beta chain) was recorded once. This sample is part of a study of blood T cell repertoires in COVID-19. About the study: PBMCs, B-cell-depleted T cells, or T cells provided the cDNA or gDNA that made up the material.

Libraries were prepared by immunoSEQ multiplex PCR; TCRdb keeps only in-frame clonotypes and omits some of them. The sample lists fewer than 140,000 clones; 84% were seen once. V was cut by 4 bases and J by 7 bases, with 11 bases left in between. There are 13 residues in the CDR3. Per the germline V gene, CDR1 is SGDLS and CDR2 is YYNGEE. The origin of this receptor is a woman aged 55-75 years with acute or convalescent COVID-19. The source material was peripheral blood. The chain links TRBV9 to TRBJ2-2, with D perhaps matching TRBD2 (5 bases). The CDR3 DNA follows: TGTGCCAGCAGCCTCCTGGGGAGCGGGGAGCTGTTTTTT. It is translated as CASSLLGSGELFF.